This T cell receptor (beta chain) appears in the sequencing data of a study of response to subunit inactivated influenza vaccine. Study observations and caveats: Every seasonal influenza vaccination brings in few new T cells, the authors suggested.

The CDR3 is 15 residues long. Looked up from germline, CDR1 is SGHTA and CDR2 is FQGNSA. Trimming removed 4 bases at V and 8 bases at J, with 17 bases between. One entry per CDR3 protein results from TCRdb running MiXCR on the RT-PCR reads. The data hold approximately 500,000 distinct CDR3 sequences, with approximately 15% observed a single time. Worth noting for this clonotype: No antigen is known for it.

This specimen consisted of PBMCs from blood, obtained about 13 days after vaccination. The chain combines TRBV7-2 with TRBJ1-4, with D possibly matching TRBD1 (6 bases). The TCR comes from a man between 45 and 60 years old who received an inactivated influenza vaccine. CDR3 nucleotides: TGTGCCAGCAGCTCCCAAACAGGGCGGTGGGAAAAACTGTTTTTT. Translation gives CASSSQTGRWEKLFF.